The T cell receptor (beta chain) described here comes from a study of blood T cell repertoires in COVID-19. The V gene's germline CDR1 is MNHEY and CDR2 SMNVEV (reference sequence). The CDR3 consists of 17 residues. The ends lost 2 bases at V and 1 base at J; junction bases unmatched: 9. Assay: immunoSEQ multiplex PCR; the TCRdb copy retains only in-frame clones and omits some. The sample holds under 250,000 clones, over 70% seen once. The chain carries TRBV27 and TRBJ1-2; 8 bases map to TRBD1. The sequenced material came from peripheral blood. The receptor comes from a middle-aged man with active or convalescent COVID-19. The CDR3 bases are TGTGCCAGCAGTTTAAAAACCGGACAGGGATTTAACTATGGCTACACCTTC. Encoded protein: CASSLKTGQGFNYGYTF.